The clone carrying this T cell receptor (beta chain) has more than one count but fewer than ten. Its target is unknown. The time point was: patch test 1, 2 weeks after DPC sensitization. Treatment here: therapeutic diphenylcyclopropenone sensitization with weekly scalp DPC. The length of the CDR3 is 17 residues. Germline assignment: CDR1 SGHNT and CDR2 YYREEE (reference sequence). V lost 0 bases to trimming and J lost 2 bases, with 18 bases between them. The data were taken from a study of human T cells and chemical hapten exposure. Overall study findings and caveats: Significantly more large CDR3 similarity clusters arose among expanded TCRs than among controls. Once DPC sensitization occurred, TCRs above 1 in 1000 frequency showed no change.

MiXCR was run by TCRdb on the RACE reads, yielding one entry per CDR3 protein. The sample lists 65,000 to 85,000 distinct CDR3 sequences, 10% to 15% occurring once. This receptor was identified in a woman between 55 and 75 years old with alopecia areata. Some clones in this sample may be carry-over from other donors' samples. The specimen comprised whole blood, sampled in connection with sensitization to the hapten diphenylcyclopropenone (DPC). The genes are TRBV5-4 and TRBJ2-7; D is perhaps TRBD1 (5 bases). CDR3 sequence: CASSLEPLARATYEQYF. CDR3 nucleotides: TGTGCCAGCAGCTTGGAACCCCTGGCCAGGGCCACCTACGAGCAGTACTTC.